The rows below give T cell receptor beta chains drawn from one sample of a study of identifying expanded T cells in peripheral blood. Repertoires were generated with immunoSEQ multiplex PCR, while TCRdb's copy carries only in-frame clones and drops some. Here the sample spans about 81,000 clones, over 80% being singletons. Sample: blood. These receptor sequences come from a person aged 18-70 years in good health. Both conserved end residues are part of each CDR3. The order of the fields is D gene, V gene, J gene, clone size, CDR3 DNA, CDR3 protein. D genes are given only for firm matches. For some rows the clone size is stated as once, few or many, or as a class when expanded; others skip it.

>-|TRBV9|TRBJ2-5|-
TGTGCCAGCGTGGGAGAAGCGGTCCAAGAGACCCAGTACTTC
CASVGEAVQETQYF
>-|TRBV6-5|TRBJ2-3|-
TGTGCCAGCAGGCGAGGGGGACGGGGCAGTGATACGCAGTATTTT
CASRRGGRGSDTQYF
>-|TRBV7-2|TRBJ1-1|-
TGTGCCAGCAGCTTAGATCCAGGGATCGCAGCTTTCTTT
CASSLDPGIAAFF
>TRBD1|TRBV14|TRBJ2-1|-
TGTGCCAGCAGCCAAGATATTGGGACAGGGATCTACAATGAGCAGTTCTTC
CASSQDIGTGIYNEQFF
>-|TRBV7-8|TRBJ2-7|-
TGTGCCAGCAGCGCGGTCGACAGTTCTCGTGGCGAGCAGTACTTC
CASSAVDSSRGEQYF
>-|TRBV27|TRBJ1-5|once
TGTGCCAGCGGTCGTAGCAATCAGCCCCAGCATTTT
CASGRSNQPQHF
>-|TRBV7-9|TRBJ2-1|-
TGTGCCAGCAGCTTAGTAGGGGGGAAGGTCAATGAGCAGTTCTTC
CASSLVGGKVNEQFF
>-|TRBV7-2|TRBJ1-3|-
TGTGCCAGCAGCGCCACCGCCACTGGAGCCACCATATATTTT
CASSATATGATIYF
>-|TRBV28|TRBJ1-1|-
TGTGCCAGCAGTTTTCTAACTGAAGCTTTCTTT
CASSFLTEAFF
>-|TRBV29-1|TRBJ2-3|-
TGCAGCGTTGACTCCGGGAGTTACTTCACAGATACGCAGTATTTT
CSVDSGSYFTDTQYF
>-|TRBV5-4|TRBJ2-5|-
TGTGCCAGCAGACCGGACACCTATGGAGAGACCCAGTACTTC
CASRPDTYGETQYF
>TRBD1|TRBV10-3|TRBJ1-4|-
TGTGCCTCGGGACAGGGACACGAAAAACTGTTTTTT
CASGQGHEKLFF
>-|TRBV6-5|TRBJ2-1|-
TGTGCCAGCAGTTACGCCGGGGGCCCGGGCGATGAGCAGTTCTTC
CASSYAGGPGDEQFF
>-|TRBV7-2|TRBJ2-5|-
TGTGCCAGCAGCTTTCCGGCCAGGGGGGCGGGGGAGACCCAGTACTTC
CASSFPARGAGETQYF
>-|TRBV7-2|TRBJ2-5|-
TGTGCCAGCAGCTTAGGAGCCGTCCAAGAGACCCAGTACTTC
CASSLGAVQETQYF
>-|TRBV18|TRBJ1-3|-
TGTGCCAGCTCCCTCGGACATTCTGGAAACACCATATATTTT
CASSLGHSGNTIYF
>TRBD1|TRBV27|TRBJ1-1|-
TGTGCCAGCAGTTTTGGGACAGGGTACACGAACACTGAAGCTTTCTTT
CASSFGTGYTNTEAFF
>TRBD2|TRBV6-5|TRBJ2-7|-
TGTGCCAGCAGTTATGGGGGGGAGGGATCCTACGAGCAGTACTTC
CASSYGGEGSYEQYF
>-|TRBV5-4|TRBJ1-2|few
TGTGCCAGCAGCTTGGCCGGAGTTGACTATGGCTACACCTTC
CASSLAGVDYGYTF
>TRBD2|TRBV2|TRBJ2-1|-
TGTGCCAGTATTGAGACCGGGACTAGTTCGTACAATGAGCAGTTCTTC
CASIETGTSSYNEQFF
>TRBD1|TRBV11-1|TRBJ1-2|-
TGTGCCAGCAGCGCCCCCGGGACAGGTCCCCTCTATGGCTACACCTTC
CASSAPGTGPLYGYTF
>TRBD1|TRBV7-6|TRBJ1-5|-
TGTGCCAGCAGCCCCCGGGCAGGGGGTGATCAGCCCCAGCATTTT
CASSPRAGGDQPQHF
>-|TRBV15|TRBJ1-2|-
TGTGCCACCAGCAGAGATTGGGGGACTAGTCATGGCTACACCTTC
CATSRDWGTSHGYTF
>-|TRBV5-4|TRBJ1-1|once
TGTGCCAGCAGCTTGGGACCTCAGGGCACTGAAGCTTTCTTT
CASSLGPQGTEAFF
>-|TRBV29-1|TRBJ2-5|-
TGCAGCGTTCGAAATGAAGAGACCCAGTACTTC
CSVRNEETQYF
>TRBD1|TRBV12-5|TRBJ1-2|-
TGTGCTAGTGGTCTATCGACAGGGGGCAACTATGGCTACACCTTC
CASGLSTGGNYGYTF
>-|TRBV7-9|TRBJ2-2|-
TGTGCCAGCAGCTTGGTAGCGGCCCCGAACACCGGGGAGCTGTTTTTT
CASSLVAAPNTGELFF
>TRBD1|TRBV30|TRBJ1-4|-
TGTGCCTGGAGTGGGGACAGGGGTGAAAAACTGTTTTTT
CAWSGDRGEKLFF
>TRBD1|TRBV7-8|TRBJ2-5|-
TGTGCCAGCAGCTTAGTTCCGGGTATGGGACAGGAGACCCAGTACTTC
CASSLVPGMGQETQYF
>-|TRBV27|TRBJ2-7|once
TGTGCCAGCAGTCCCTCCGACAAACCCTACGAGCAGTACTTC
CASSPSDKPYEQYF
>TRBD1|TRBV9|TRBJ2-3|-
TGTGCCAGCAGCGTAGGGACAGGGGCTAGCACAGATACGCAGTATTTT
CASSVGTGASTDTQYF
>-|TRBV28|TRBJ1-5|-
TGTGCCAGCCTCGGGGGGTATAGCAATCAGCCCCAGCATTTT
CASLGGYSNQPQHF
>-|TRBV10-3|TRBJ1-2|few
TGTGCCATCAGTGAAGACGGCTATGGCTACACCTTC
CAISEDGYGYTF
>TRBD2|TRBV10-3|TRBJ2-1|-
TGTGCCATCAGCGGGACTAGCGGGAGGGATTACAATGAGCAGTTCTTC
CAISGTSGRDYNEQFF
>-|TRBV9|TRBJ2-1|-
TGTGCCAGCAGCGATACTAGCACGTTCGGTGAGCAGTTCTTC
CASSDTSTFGEQFF
>-|TRBV5-6|TRBJ1-1|-
TGTGCCAGCAGCTTGATGAGGGTATTAAGCACTGAAGCTTTCTTT
CASSLMRVLSTEAFF
>TRBD2|TRBV5-1|TRBJ2-5|-
TGCGCCAGCAGCTTGGCCTTTAGCGGGACACAAGAGACCCAGTACTTC
CASSLAFSGTQETQYF
>-|TRBV6-1|TRBJ1-5|-
TGTGCCAGCAGGCCTAGGGGGGTCAGGGATCAGCCCCAGCATTTT
CASRPRGVRDQPQHF
>-|TRBV5-1|TRBJ2-7|-
TGCGCCAGCATTATGGGGGCGGGCGAGCAGTACTTC
CASIMGAGEQYF
>TRBD2|TRBV28|TRBJ2-7|once
TGTGCCAGCAGTCCGGGACTAGCGGGGTACGAGCAGTACTTC
CASSPGLAGYEQYF
>-|TRBV28|TRBJ2-7|-
TGTGCCAGCAGTTTAGGTGACACCCTACGGGGCGAGCAGTACTTC
CASSLGDTLRGEQYF
>-|TRBV19|TRBJ1-5|-
TGTGCCAGTAGTATATCTCCATATCAGCCCCAGCATTTT
CASSISPYQPQHF
>TRBD1|TRBV7-2|TRBJ2-5|-
TGTGCCAGCAGCTTAGCTGGGGGACAGGGTGATGAAGAGACCCAGTACTTC
CASSLAGGQGDEETQYF
>-|TRBV12-5|TRBJ2-3|-
TGTGCTAGGGGTGTGTGTTATTCGGGGGCCAGCACAGATACGCAGTATTTT
CARGVCYSGASTDTQYF
>-|TRBV19|TRBJ2-4|-
TGTGCCAGCGGCCCCGGACTGGGCATTCAGTACTTC
CASGPGLGIQYF
>-|TRBV5-1|TRBJ1-3|-
TGCGCCAGCAGCTTGGACAGGGTTACTGGAAACACCATATATTTT
CASSLDRVTGNTIYF
>-|TRBV4-2|TRBJ2-2|-
TGTGCCAGCAGCCAAGTAGAGGTCGGGACCGGGGAGCTGTTTTTT
CASSQVEVGTGELFF
>TRBD2|TRBV2|TRBJ2-5|-
TGTGCCAGCAGTGAACGGGGGGGAACGGCTCGAGAGACCCAGTACTTC
CASSERGGTARETQYF
>-|TRBV28|TRBJ2-5|-
TGTGCCAGCAGTTTGGCGGGGGCGGGGCAAGAGACCCAGTACTTC
CASSLAGAGQETQYF
>TRBD2|TRBV15|TRBJ2-7|-
TGTGCCACCAGCAGAGACCGGGGGGATCCGACGGGCGAGTACTTC
CATSRDRGDPTGEYF
>-|TRBV6-6|TRBJ2-1|-
TGTGCCAGCACCATTTCCTCCTACAATGAGCAGTTCTTC
CASTISSYNEQFF
>TRBD2|TRBV9|TRBJ2-5|many
TGTGCCAGCAGCGGTAGCGGGAGGGCCTGGGAGACCCAGTACTTC
CASSGSGRAWETQYF
>TRBD1|TRBV27|TRBJ1-5|-
TGTGCCAGCAGCTGGACAGGGGGTAATCAGCCCCAGCATTTT
CASSWTGGNQPQHF
>-|TRBV5-1|TRBJ2-5|-
TGCGCCAGCAGCTTGGACGGTCGTCAAGAGACCCAGTACTTC
CASSLDGRQETQYF